The rows below give T cell receptor beta chains drawn from one sample of a study of T-cell memory formation after mild COVID-19. Using its own MiXCR run on the 5' RACE reads, TCRdb lists one record per CDR3 protein. The sample holds 200,000 or so distinct CDR3 sequences, around 9.5% seen once. Sequencing was done on a sample of PBMCs or a T cell subset sorted from them (not recorded which). The receptors come from a man between 18 and 35 years old who had mild COVID-19 (a few samples of this study predate the infection). Cell type and time point are not known. Both conserved end residues are part of each CDR3. The D gene is left open where the match is weak. Rows give clone size only sometimes, using once, few, many, or a class for an expanded clone.

size: NA; V: TRBV6-5; J: TRBJ2-5; D: NA; CDR3: CASSYSWANQETQYF; DNA: TGTGCCAGCAGTTACTCGTGGGCTAACCAAGAGACCCAGTACTTC
size: few; V: TRBV7-6; J: TRBJ2-7; D: NA; CDR3: CASSSPPYEQYF; DNA: TGTGCCAGCAGCTCGCCCCCCTACGAGCAGTACTTC
size: NA; V: TRBV5-6; J: TRBJ1-1; D: NA; CDR3: CASSFLGGGEAFF; DNA: TGTGCCAGCAGCTTTCTCGGGGGCGGAGAAGCTTTCTTT
size: NA; V: TRBV3-1; J: TRBJ2-4; D: NA; CDR3: CASSQEPLKNIQYF; DNA: TGTGCCAGCAGCCAAGAACCCCTCAAAAACATTCAGTACTTC
size: NA; V: TRBV24-1; J: TRBJ2-2; D: NA; CDR3: CATSEAQGTGELFF; DNA: TGTGCCACCAGTGAGGCCCAGGGTACCGGGGAGCTGTTTTTT
size: few; V: TRBV12-5; J: TRBJ1-1; D: NA; CDR3: CASGLDGYTEAFF; DNA: TGTGCTAGTGGTTTGGACGGCTACACTGAAGCTTTCTTT
size: NA; V: TRBV5-1; J: TRBJ2-7; D: NA; CDR3: CASSLERVTYEQYF; DNA: TGCGCCAGCAGCTTGGAGCGGGTAACCTACGAGCAGTACTTC
size: few; V: TRBV20-1; J: TRBJ1-2; D: TRBD1; CDR3: CSARTTDRAGYGYTF; DNA: TGCAGTGCTAGAACCACGGACAGGGCGGGCTATGGCTACACCTTC
size: many; V: TRBV7-2; J: TRBJ2-1; D: TRBD2; CDR3: CASRGRGGAPSWNEQFF; DNA: TGTGCCAGCAGGGGACGCGGGGGGGCCCCCTCTTGGAATGAGCAGTTCTTC
size: NA; V: TRBV4-2; J: TRBJ2-3; D: TRBD2; CDR3: CASSQDLTGGMADTQYF; DNA: TGTGCCAGCAGCCAAGATTTAACGGGGGGGATGGCAGATACGCAGTATTTT
size: many; V: TRBV5-4; J: TRBJ2-1; D: NA; CDR3: CASRLRVDNEQFF; DNA: TGTGCCAGCAGGCTCCGAGTCGACAATGAGCAGTTCTTC
size: NA; V: TRBV2; J: TRBJ1-2; D: NA; CDR3: CASSVGVRGTYGYTF; DNA: TGTGCCAGCAGTGTCGGGGTCAGAGGGACCTATGGCTACACCTTC
size: many; V: TRBV29-1; J: TRBJ2-3; D: NA; CDR3: CSVDSGGTDTQYF; DNA: TGCAGCGTTGATTCAGGGGGCACAGATACGCAGTATTTT
size: NA; V: TRBV20-1; J: TRBJ2-1; D: NA; CDR3: CSARDPGGPGEQFF; DNA: TGCAGTGCTAGAGATCCCGGGGGGCCCGGCGAGCAGTTCTTC
size: many; V: TRBV20-1; J: TRBJ2-3; D: NA; CDR3: CSARDRWGNPTQYF; DNA: TGCAGTGCTAGAGACCGATGGGGGAACCCTACGCAGTATTTT
size: NA; V: TRBV6-2/TRBV6-3; J: TRBJ1-1; D: TRBD1; CDR3: CASQITGGTEAFF; DNA: TGTGCCAGCCAAATAACAGGGGGCACTGAAGCTTTCTTT
size: many; V: TRBV20-1; J: TRBJ2-5; D: NA; CDR3: CSARDVGGQETQYF; DNA: TGCAGTGCTAGAGATGTGGGGGGACAAGAGACCCAGTACTTC
size: many; V: TRBV12-3/TRBV12-4; J: TRBJ2-2; D: NA; CDR3: CASSPQSTGELFF; DNA: TGTGCCAGCAGCCCACAGTCGACCGGGGAGCTGTTTTTT
size: few; V: TRBV5-1; J: TRBJ2-2; D: NA; CDR3: CASSLQGTGELFF; DNA: TGCGCCAGCAGCTTACAAGGTACCGGGGAGCTGTTTTTT
size: many; V: TRBV9; J: TRBJ2-1; D: NA; CDR3: CASSVERSSSEQFF; DNA: TGTGCCAGCAGCGTAGAGCGTAGCTCGAGTGAGCAGTTCTTC
size: few; V: TRBV28; J: TRBJ2-2; D: TRBD2; CDR3: CASSFPGVAGDTGELFF; DNA: TGTGCCAGCAGTTTTCCCGGGGTAGCGGGGGACACCGGGGAGCTGTTTTTT
size: NA; V: TRBV12-3/TRBV12-4; J: TRBJ1-4; D: NA; CDR3: CASSRAQKLFF; DNA: TGTGCCAGCAGCCGGGCCCAAAAACTGTTTTTT
size: few; V: TRBV29-1; J: TRBJ1-2; D: NA; CDR3: CSVEDMQSYGYTF; DNA: TGCAGCGTTGAAGATATGCAGAGCTATGGCTACACCTTC
size: NA; V: TRBV5-1; J: TRBJ2-3; D: NA; CDR3: CASSLGDITDTQYF; DNA: TGCGCCAGCAGCTTGGGGGACATCACAGATACGCAGTATTTT
size: many; V: TRBV12-3/TRBV12-4; J: TRBJ2-1; D: TRBD2; CDR3: CASSLGLKGEQFF; DNA: TGTGCCAGCAGTTTGGGACTAAAGGGTGAGCAGTTCTTC
size: NA; V: TRBV5-5; J: TRBJ1-2; D: TRBD1; CDR3: CASSLAGTGNYGYTF; DNA: TGTGCCAGCAGCTTGGCCGGGACAGGGAACTATGGCTACACCTTC